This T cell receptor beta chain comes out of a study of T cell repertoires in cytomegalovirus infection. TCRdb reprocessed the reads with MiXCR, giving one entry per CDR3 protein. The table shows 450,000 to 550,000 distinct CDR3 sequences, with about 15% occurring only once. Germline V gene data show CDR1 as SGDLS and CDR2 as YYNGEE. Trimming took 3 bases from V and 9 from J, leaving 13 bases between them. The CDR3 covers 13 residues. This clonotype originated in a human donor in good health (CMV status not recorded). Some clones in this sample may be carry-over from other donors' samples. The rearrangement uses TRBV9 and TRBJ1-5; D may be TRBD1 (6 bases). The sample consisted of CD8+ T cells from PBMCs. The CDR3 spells CASSAEGGSPQHF. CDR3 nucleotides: TGTGCCAGCAGCGCAGAGGGGGGCTCGCCCCAGCATTTT.